This T cell receptor (beta chain) was captured by sequencing in a study of blood T cells in healthy people across ages. Combining a sample-barcoded 5' primer with a J-beta primer mix, a second PCR ran for 7 to 11 cycles. Each CDR3 protein is one row after TCRdb ran MiXCR on the 5' RACE reads. Of 790,000 or so distinct CDR3 sequences detected, about 46% appear once; the ten largest clones hold around 18%. Trimming stripped 4 bases from V and 2 bases from J, with 8 bases between. This CDR3 is 13 amino acids long. Germline CDR1 MDHEN, CDR2 SYDVKM. Concerning this clonotype: As yet, its antigen is unknown.

General study findings and limits: TCR beta diversity correlated strongly with naive T cell percentage.

The chain is built from TRBV28 and TRBJ1-2; D unresolved. This sequence was found in a man at least 80 years old in good health. Sequenced: blood. In DNA, the CDR3 is TGTGCCAGCAGTTCATTACAGAACTATGGCTACACCTTC. It yields the protein CASSSLQNYGYTF.